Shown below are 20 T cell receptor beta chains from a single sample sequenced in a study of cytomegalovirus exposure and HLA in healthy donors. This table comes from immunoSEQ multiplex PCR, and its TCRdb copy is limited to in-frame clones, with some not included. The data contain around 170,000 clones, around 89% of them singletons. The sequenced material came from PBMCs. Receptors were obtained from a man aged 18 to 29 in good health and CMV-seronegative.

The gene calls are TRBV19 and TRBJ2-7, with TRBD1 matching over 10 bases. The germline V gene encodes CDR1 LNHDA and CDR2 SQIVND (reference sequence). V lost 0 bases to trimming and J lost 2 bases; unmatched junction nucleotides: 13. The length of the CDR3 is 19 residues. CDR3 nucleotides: TGTGCCAGTAGTATAGAAAGAGGAAGGGGACAGGGGTCCCCCTACGAGCAGTACGTC. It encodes CASSIERGRGQGSPYEQYV.

As DNA, the CDR3 is TGCGCCAGCAGTGAGCTGGGAGTCGTCAATGAGCAGTTCTTC. Residues: CASSELGVVNEQFF. The chain links TRBV10-1 to TRBJ2-1, with D possibly matching TRBD2 (5 bases). There are 14 residues in the CDR3. With 2 bases removed from V and 6 bases from J, the gap between germline ends came to 11 bases. CDR1 and CDR2 (germline): WNHNN, SYGVQD (reference sequence).

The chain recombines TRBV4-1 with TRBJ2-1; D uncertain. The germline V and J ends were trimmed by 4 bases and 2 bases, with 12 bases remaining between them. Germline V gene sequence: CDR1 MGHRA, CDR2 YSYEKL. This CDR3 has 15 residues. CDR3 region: CASSLIDGAYNEQFF. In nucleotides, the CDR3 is TGCGCCAGCAGCCTAATCGACGGAGCCTACAATGAGCAGTTCTTC.

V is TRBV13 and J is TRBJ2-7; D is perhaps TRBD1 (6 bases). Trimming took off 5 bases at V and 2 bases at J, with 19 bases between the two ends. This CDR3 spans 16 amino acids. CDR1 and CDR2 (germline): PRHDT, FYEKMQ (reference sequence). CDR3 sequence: CASSLRTGTITYEQYF. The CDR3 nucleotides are TGTGCCAGCAGCCTCCGGACCGGGACAATTACCTACGAGCAGTACTTC. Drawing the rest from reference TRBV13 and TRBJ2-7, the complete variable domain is AAGVIQSPRHLIKEKRETATLKCYPIPRHDTVYWYQQGPGQDPQFLISFYEKMQSDKGSIPDRFSAQQFSDYHSELNMSSLELGDSALYFCASSLRTGTITYEQYFGPGTRLTVT.

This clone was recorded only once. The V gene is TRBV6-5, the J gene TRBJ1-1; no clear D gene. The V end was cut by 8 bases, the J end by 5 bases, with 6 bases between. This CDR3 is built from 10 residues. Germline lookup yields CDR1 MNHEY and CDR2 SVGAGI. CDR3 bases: TGTGCCAGCGGAGTAACTGAAGCTTTCTTT. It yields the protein CASGVTEAFF.

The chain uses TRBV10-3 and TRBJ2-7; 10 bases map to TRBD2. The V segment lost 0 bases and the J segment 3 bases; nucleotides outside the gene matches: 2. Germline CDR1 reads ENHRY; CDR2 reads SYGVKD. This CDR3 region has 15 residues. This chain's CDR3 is CAISESRTSGYEQYF. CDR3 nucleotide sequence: TGTGCCATCAGTGAGTCGAGGACTAGCGGCTACGAGCAGTACTTC.

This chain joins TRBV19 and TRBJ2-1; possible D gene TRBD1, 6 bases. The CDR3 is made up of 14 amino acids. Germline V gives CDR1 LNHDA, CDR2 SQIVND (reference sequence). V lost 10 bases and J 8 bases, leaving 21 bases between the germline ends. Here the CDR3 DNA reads TGTGCCACGCGTGCAGGGGCCTTTACGTATGAGCAGTTCTTC. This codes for CATRAGAFTYEQFF.

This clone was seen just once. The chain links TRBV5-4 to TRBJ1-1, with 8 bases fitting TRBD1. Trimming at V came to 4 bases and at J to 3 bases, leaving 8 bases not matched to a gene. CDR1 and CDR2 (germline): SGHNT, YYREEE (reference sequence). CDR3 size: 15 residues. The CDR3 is CASSPETGEDTEAFF. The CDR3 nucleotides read TGTGCCAGCAGCCCGGAGACAGGGGAGGACACTGAAGCTTTCTTT.

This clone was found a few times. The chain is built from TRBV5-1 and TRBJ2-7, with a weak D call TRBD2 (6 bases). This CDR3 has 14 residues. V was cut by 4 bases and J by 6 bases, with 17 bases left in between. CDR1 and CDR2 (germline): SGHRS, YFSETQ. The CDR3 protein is CASSPALVSGEQYF. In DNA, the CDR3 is TGCGCCAGCAGCCCTGCCCTTGTTAGCGGCGAGCAGTACTTC.

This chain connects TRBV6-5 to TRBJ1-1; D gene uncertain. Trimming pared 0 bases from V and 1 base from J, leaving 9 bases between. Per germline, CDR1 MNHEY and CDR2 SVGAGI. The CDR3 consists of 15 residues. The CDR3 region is CASSYSFSGNTEAFF. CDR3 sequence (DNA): TGTGCCAGCAGTTACTCGTTCTCGGGGAACACTGAAGCTTTCTTT.

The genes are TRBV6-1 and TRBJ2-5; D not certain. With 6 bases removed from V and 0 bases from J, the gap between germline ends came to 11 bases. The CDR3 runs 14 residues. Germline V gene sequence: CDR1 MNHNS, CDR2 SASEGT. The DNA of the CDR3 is TGTGCCAGCAGGCAGGAATACCACCAAGAGACCCAGTACTTC. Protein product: CASRQEYHQETQYF.

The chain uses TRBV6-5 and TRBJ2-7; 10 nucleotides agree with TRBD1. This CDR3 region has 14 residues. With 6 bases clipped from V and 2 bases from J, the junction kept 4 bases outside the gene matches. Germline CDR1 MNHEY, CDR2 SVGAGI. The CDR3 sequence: CASSYGTGAYEQYF. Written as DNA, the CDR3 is TGTGCCAGCAGCTACGGGACAGGGGCCTACGAGCAGTACTTC.

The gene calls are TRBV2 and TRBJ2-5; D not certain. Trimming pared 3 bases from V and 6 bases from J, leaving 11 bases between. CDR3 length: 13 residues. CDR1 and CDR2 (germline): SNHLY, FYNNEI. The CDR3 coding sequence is TGTGCCAGCAGTGATGGGCAGGCCCAGACCCAGTACTTC. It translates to CASSDGQAQTQYF.

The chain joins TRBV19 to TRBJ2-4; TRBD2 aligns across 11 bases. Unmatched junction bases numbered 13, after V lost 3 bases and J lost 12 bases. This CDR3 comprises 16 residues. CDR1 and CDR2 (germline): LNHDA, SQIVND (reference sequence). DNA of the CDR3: TGTGCCAGTAGTATCATGACTAGCGGGGCCCAAAGAGGTCAGTACTTC. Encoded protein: CASSIMTSGAQRGQYF.

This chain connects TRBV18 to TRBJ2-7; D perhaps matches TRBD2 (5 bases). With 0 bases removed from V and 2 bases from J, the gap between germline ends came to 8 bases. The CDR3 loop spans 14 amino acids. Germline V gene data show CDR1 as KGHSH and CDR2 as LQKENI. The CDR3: CASSPPGGPYEQYF. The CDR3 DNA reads TGTGCCAGCTCACCACCAGGAGGCCCCTACGAGCAGTACTTC.

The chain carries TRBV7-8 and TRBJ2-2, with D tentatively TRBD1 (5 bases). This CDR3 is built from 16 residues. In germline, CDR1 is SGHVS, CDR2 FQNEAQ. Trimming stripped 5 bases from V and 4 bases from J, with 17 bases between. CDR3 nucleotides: TGTGCCAGCAGCGCAGCACTTACAGGAGTCACCGGGGAGCTGTTTTTT. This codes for CASSAALTGVTGELFF.

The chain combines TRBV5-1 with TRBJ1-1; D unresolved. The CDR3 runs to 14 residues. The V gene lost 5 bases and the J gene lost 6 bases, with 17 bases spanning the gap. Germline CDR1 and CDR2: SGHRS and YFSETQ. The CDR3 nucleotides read TGCGCCAGCAGAACCGGGGAGCCCACGGCTGAAGCTTTCTTT. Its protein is CASRTGEPTAEAFF.

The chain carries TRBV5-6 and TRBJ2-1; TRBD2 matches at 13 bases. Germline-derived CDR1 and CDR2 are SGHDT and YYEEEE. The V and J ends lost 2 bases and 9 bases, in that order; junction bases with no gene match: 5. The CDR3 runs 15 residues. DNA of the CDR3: TGTGCCAGCAGCTTTCCACTAGCGGGGGGGCGTGAGCAGTTCTTC. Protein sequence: CASSFPLAGGREQFF.

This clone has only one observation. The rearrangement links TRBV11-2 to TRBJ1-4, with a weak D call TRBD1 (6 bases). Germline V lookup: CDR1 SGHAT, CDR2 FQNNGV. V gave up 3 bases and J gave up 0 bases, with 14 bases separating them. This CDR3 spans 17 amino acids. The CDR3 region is CASSLGTGTPTNEKLFF. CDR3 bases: TGTGCCAGCAGCTTGGGGACCGGGACACCAACTAATGAAAAACTGTTTTTT.

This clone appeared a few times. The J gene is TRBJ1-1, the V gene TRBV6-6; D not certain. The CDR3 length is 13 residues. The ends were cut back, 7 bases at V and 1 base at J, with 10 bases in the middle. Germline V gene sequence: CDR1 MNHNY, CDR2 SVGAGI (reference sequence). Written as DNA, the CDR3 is TGTGCCAGCACCTATCCAGGGAACACTGAAGCTTTCTTT. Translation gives CASTYPGNTEAFF.